This TCR beta chain was sequenced for a study of monozygotic twins with cystic fibrosis. The protocol was immunoSEQ multiplex PCR, while the TCRdb copy is restricted to in-frame clones and leaves out a portion. The sample has 34,000 or so clones, roughly nine tenths seen once. Study-wide results and limits: Nucleotide-identical clonotype sharing was significantly higher within monozygotic CF twin pairs than between unrelated CF individuals. Clonality was generally low (median roughly 0.01), higher in the most severe patients.

This CDR3 region has 17 residues. Germline CDR1 is LGHNA and CDR2 is YSLEER. V shed 0 bases, J shed 6 bases, and the junction held 10 bases outside the gene matches. The sample holds one count of this clone. What it binds is unknown. Material for sequencing was blood. The TCR was taken from a girl under 10 years old with cystic fibrosis. The chain links TRBV4-3 to TRBJ2-1, with 8 bases aligning to TRBD2. The CDR3 DNA is TGCGCCAGCAGCCAAGATATGCGAAGCGGGAGCCTCAATGAGCAGTTCTTC. It specifies CASSQDMRSGSLNEQFF.